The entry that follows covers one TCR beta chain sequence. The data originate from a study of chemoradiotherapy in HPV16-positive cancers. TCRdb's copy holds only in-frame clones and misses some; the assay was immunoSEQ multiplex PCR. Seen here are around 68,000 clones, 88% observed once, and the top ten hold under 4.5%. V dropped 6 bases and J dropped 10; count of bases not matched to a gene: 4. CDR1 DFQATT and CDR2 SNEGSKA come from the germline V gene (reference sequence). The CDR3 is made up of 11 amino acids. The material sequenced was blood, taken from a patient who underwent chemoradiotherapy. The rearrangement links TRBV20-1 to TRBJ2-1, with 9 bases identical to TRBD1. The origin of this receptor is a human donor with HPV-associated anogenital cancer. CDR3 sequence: CSATGGGEQFF. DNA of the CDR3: TGCAGTGCCACAGGGGGCGGGGAGCAGTTCTTC.